The 32 T cell receptor beta chains below come from one sample, sequenced in a study of response to subunit inactivated influenza vaccine (dated by TCRdb to 2016 to 2018). Receptor libraries were prepared by RT-PCR. The reads were generated on an Illumina HiSeq 2500. Using fastp at Q25 and MiXCR, TCRdb reprocessed the public reads and kept productive beta chains. Rows merge per CDR3 protein into single entries with the most common DNA and genes. This sample holds about 700,000 distinct CDR3 sequences; around 16% were observed only once. The biggest ten clones account for about 9.9% of the sample. Sequencing was performed on PBMCs from blood, taken about 12 days after vaccination. These receptors all stem from a man aged 50 to 59 who received an inactivated influenza vaccine. Donor details come from another sample of the same person, matched by shared clones.

The V gene is TRBV20-1, the J gene TRBJ2-7; 13 bases match TRBD2. This CDR3 comprises 16 residues. The V segment lost 1 base and the J segment 0 bases; nucleotides outside the gene matches: 3. Germline V CDR1 and CDR2: DFQATT, SNEGSKA (reference sequence). This chain's CDR3 is CSARGLAGGLSYEQYF. CDR3 nucleotides: TGCAGTGCTAGAGGACTAGCGGGAGGCCTCTCCTACGAGCAGTACTTC.

In its sample, this clonotype was seen many times. J is TRBJ1-5 and V is TRBV10-3; 9 bases are a match to TRBD1. CDR1 and CDR2 from the germline V gene are ENHRY and SYGVKD. After removal of 10 bases from V and 1 base from J, the junction contained 8 bases not matched to a gene. The length of the CDR3 is 15 residues. The CDR3 DNA reads TGTGCCACCGGACAGGGGAAGGGAAGCAATCAGCCCCAGCATTTT. Amino acids: CATGQGKGSNQPQHF.

This clonotype was counted only a few times. The rearrangement joins TRBV29-1 to TRBJ2-5; the D gene is possibly TRBD1 (5 bases). Trimming took 7 bases from V and 4 from J, leaving 10 bases between them. CDR1 and CDR2 (germline): SQVTM, ANQGSEA. The CDR3 is 11 residues long. CDR3 region: CSGRAVETQYF. The CDR3 DNA sequence: TGCAGCGGCAGGGCGGTAGAGACCCAGTACTTC.

The chain uses TRBV9 and TRBJ2-2; D not certain. Germline assignment: CDR1 SGDLS and CDR2 YYNGEE. Trimming stripped 0 bases from V and 0 bases from J, with 6 bases between. This CDR3 contains 15 residues. Written as DNA, the CDR3 is TGTGCCAGCAGCGTAGTAGGGTCGAACACCGGGGAGCTGTTTTTT. As protein: CASSVVGSNTGELFF.

This clonotype was counted only a few times. This rearrangement joins TRBV15 to TRBJ2-3; the D gene is possibly TRBD2 (7 bases). V was trimmed by 1 base and J by 1 base, leaving 12 bases between them. Germline lookup yields CDR1 LNHNV and CDR2 YYDKDF (reference sequence). CDR3 length equals 16 residues. The CDR3 DNA reads as TGTGCCACCAGCAGAGGTCTAGGGGGGGGCACAGATACGCAGTATTTT. Protein sequence: CATSRGLGGGTDTQYF.

This rearrangement joins TRBV18 to TRBJ2-5; D gene unclear. Germline CDR1 reads KGHSH; CDR2 reads LQKENI. V lost 1 base, J lost 4 bases, and 16 bases lay in between. The CDR3 length is 16 residues. The CDR3: CASSPLRLTGAETQYF. The CDR3 coding sequence is TGTGCCAGCTCACCACTGCGACTCACGGGTGCAGAGACCCAGTACTTC. The variable domain in full, with the rest retrieved from reference TRBV18 and TRBJ2-5, is NAGVMQNPRHLVRRRGQEARLRCSPMKGHSHVYWYRQLPEEGLKFMVYLQKENIIDESGMPKERFSAEFPKEGPSILRIQQVVRGDSAAYFCASSPLRLTGAETQYFGPGTRLLVL.

A few counts support this clonotype. The chain is built from TRBV18 and TRBJ1-4; D is ambiguous. Trimming shortened V by 0 bases and J by 0 bases, and 11 bases separated the two germline ends. Germline assignment: CDR1 KGHSH and CDR2 LQKENI. The CDR3 spans 17 residues. As DNA, the CDR3 is TGTGCCAGCTCACCACCGAACACCCTGGCAACTAATGAAAAACTGTTTTTT. Its translation is CASSPPNTLATNEKLFF.

The chain has TRBV4-3 and TRBJ2-1, with 10 nucleotides matching TRBD2. The CDR3 is made up of 14 amino acids. V lost 1 base and J lost 15; bases outside the gene matches: 9. Germline V gene sequence: CDR1 LGHNA, CDR2 YSLEER. The CDR3 protein is CASSQGGTSGDTFF. The CDR3 DNA is TGCGCCAGCAGCCAAGGGGGTACTAGCGGGGATACGTTCTTC.

Many counts were recorded for this clonotype. The rearrangement uses TRBV5-1 and TRBJ2-5; TRBD1 matches 8 bases. CDR1 and CDR2 (germline): SGHRS, YFSETQ. The CDR3 is 14 amino acids. The V and J ends lost 7 bases and 6 bases, in that order; junction bases with no gene match: 11. The CDR3 nucleotides read TGCGCCAGCTGCGAGCCAGGGGGCAAGCAGACCCAGTACTTC. It codes for CASCEPGGKQTQYF.

This chain joins TRBV4-1 and TRBJ1-2; D gene uncertain. The germline V gene encodes CDR1 MGHRA and CDR2 YSYEKL. This CDR3 is 14 amino acids long. Trimming cost V 0 bases and J 0 bases, with 5 bases left between them. The CDR3 region is CASSQDTANYGYTF. The CDR3 DNA sequence: TGCGCCAGCAGCCAAGACACAGCTAACTATGGCTACACCTTC.

The table lists this clonotype with a few counts. This rearrangement joins TRBV28 to TRBJ2-1, with TRBD2 matching 15 bases. The CDR3 extends over 22 amino acids. CDR1 is MDHEN and CDR2 is SYDVKM in the germline V gene. Trimming cost V 3 bases and J 0 bases; bases outside gene matches: 15. The chain's CDR3 is CASSFEGFGTSGGYSSYNEQFF. CDR3 in DNA: TGTGCCAGCAGTTTCGAGGGATTCGGGACTAGCGGGGGGTATAGCTCCTACAATGAGCAGTTCTTC.

V and J are TRBV7-2 and TRBJ1-6; D is unclear. The CDR3 consists of 17 residues. The ends were cut back, 5 bases at V and 5 bases at J, with 19 bases in the middle. Looked up from germline, CDR1 is SGHTA and CDR2 is FQGNSA. The CDR3 protein is CASSPYIANRNNSPLHF. The DNA for the CDR3 is TGTGCCAGCAGCCCCTACATTGCGAATCGAAATAATTCACCCCTCCACTTT.

The gene calls are TRBV5-1 and TRBJ2-2, with D perhaps matching TRBD2 (6 bases). Per the germline V gene, CDR1 is SGHRS and CDR2 is YFSETQ. The CDR3 spans 18 residues. V dropped 7 bases and J dropped 6 bases, with 28 bases sitting between them. In DNA form, the CDR3 reads TGCGCCAGCCGAAAACCCCGGGACTCCGGCAAAATCCCCGGGGAGCTGTTTTTT. Amino acid sequence: CASRKPRDSGKIPGELFF.

This clonotype was picked up a small number of times. This rearrangement joins TRBV20-1 to TRBJ2-1; 7 nucleotides line up with TRBD1. Per germline, CDR1 DFQATT and CDR2 SNEGSKA (reference sequence). This CDR3 comprises 14 residues. V dropped 6 bases and J dropped 3; count of bases not matched to a gene: 8. The CDR3 DNA sequence: TGCAGTGCATGTAAGGGGGCCGACTACAATGAGCAGTTCTTC. Translating gives CSACKGADYNEQFF.

DNA of the CDR3: TGCAGCGTTGCCGGGACAGGGAGGTTGGAGGGCTACACCTTC. Its protein is CSVAGTGRLEGYTF. The chain carries TRBV29-1 and TRBJ1-2, with 9 bases that match TRBD1. This CDR3 region has 14 residues. V dropped 4 bases and J dropped 8; count of bases not matched to a gene: 11. Looked up from germline, CDR1 is SQVTM and CDR2 is ANQGSEA.

CDR3 sequence (DNA): TGTGCCAGCAGTCGCCATCGGGGGGATACGCAGTATTTT. Its protein is CASSRHRGDTQYF. The rearrangement links TRBV6-2 or TRBV6-3 to TRBJ2-3, with D perhaps matching TRBD2 (6 bases). The germline CDR1 and CDR2 sequences are MNHEY and SVGEGT. The length of the CDR3 is 13 residues. Trimming cost V 5 bases and J 6 bases, with 12 bases left between them.

J is TRBJ2-7 and V is TRBV15; 9 bases are shared with TRBD1. After removal of 0 bases from V and 4 bases from J, the junction contained 4 bases not matched to a gene. Germline V gene sequence: CDR1 LNHNV, CDR2 YYDKDF (reference sequence). This CDR3 is 15 amino acids long. CDR3 sequence: CATSRDTGGKYEQYF. CDR3 nucleotide sequence: TGTGCCACCAGCAGAGATACAGGGGGCAAGTACGAGCAGTACTTC.

This clonotype has ten or more counts. The chain has TRBV20-1 and TRBJ1-5; the D gene is possibly TRBD1 (6 bases). This CDR3 comprises 14 residues. In germline, CDR1 is DFQATT, CDR2 SNEGSKA (reference sequence). Trimming left V 3 bases short and J 3 bases short, with 12 bases between. DNA of the CDR3: TGCAGTGCTAGGCCGGACAGTTCCAATCAGCCCCAGCATTTT. Translated: CSARPDSSNQPQHF.

The sample holds a few counts of this clonotype. The genes are TRBV20-1 and TRBJ2-5; 9 nucleotides match TRBD2. CDR1 is DFQATT, CDR2 SNEGSKA, per germline (reference sequence). V lost 3 bases, J lost 3 bases, and 2 bases stayed unmatched. The CDR3 spans 13 residues. CDR3 sequence: CSASSGREETQYF. The CDR3 DNA reads as TGCAGTGCTAGTAGCGGGAGAGAAGAGACCCAGTACTTC.

There are a few counts of this clonotype. The DNA for the CDR3 is TGTGCCAGCAGCTTGTCCTCTAGCGGGACCGATGAGCAGTTCTTC. This codes for CASSLSSSGTDEQFF. The chain carries TRBV7-7 and TRBJ2-1, with 9 bases matching TRBD2. CDR3 length equals 15 residues. J was trimmed by 8 bases and V by 3 bases; bases with no gene match: 8. Germline V lookup: CDR1 SSHAT, CDR2 FNYEAQ (reference sequence).

At least ten counts were recorded for this clonotype. The chain links TRBV7-2 to TRBJ1-6, with TRBD1 as a possible D gene (5 bases). The CDR3 sequence is 15 residues long. The V and J ends lost 1 base and 5 bases respectively, with 9 bases between them. Per germline, CDR1 SGHTA and CDR2 FQGNSA. The CDR3 protein is CASSLGGSNNSPLHF. The DNA of the CDR3 is TGTGCCAGCAGCTTAGGGGGCAGTAATAATTCACCCCTCCACTTT.

The chain links TRBV2 to TRBJ1-6, with D possibly matching TRBD1 (5 bases). CDR1 and CDR2 from the germline V gene are SNHLY and FYNNEI. The CDR3 is made up of 15 amino acids. Trimming removed 6 bases at V and 5 bases at J, with 14 bases between. The CDR3 nucleotides are TGTGCCAGCAGGGTTGACACAGGCAATAATTCACCCCTCCACTTT. Translation gives CASRVDTGNNSPLHF.

In this sample, this clonotype turned up a few times. The chain couples TRBV7-9 to TRBJ2-7; D possibly corresponds to TRBD2 (6 bases). The V end lost 5 bases, the J end lost 0 bases, and 20 bases lay between the germline ends. The CDR3 covers 17 residues. From germline, CDR1 is SEHNR and CDR2 FQNEAQ (reference sequence). CDR3 amino acids: CASSPHPLAQTSYEQYF. The CDR3 DNA sequence: TGTGCCAGCAGCCCACATCCTCTAGCGCAGACCTCCTACGAGCAGTACTTC.

In its sample, this clonotype was seen many times. This sequence joins TRBV10-3 and TRBJ2-7; 12 bases fit TRBD1. This CDR3 contains 16 residues. Trimming removed 2 bases from V and 5 bases from J; junction bases left unmatched: 7. The V gene's germline CDR1 is ENHRY and CDR2 SYGVKD. CDR3 bases: TGTGCCATCAGTGAGCGCACCGGGACAGGGGGCCACGAGCAGTACTTC. As protein: CAISERTGTGGHEQYF.

This sequence joins TRBV30 and TRBJ1-2; D remains unclear. Germline CDR1 GTSNPN, CDR2 SVGIG (reference sequence). Trimming removed 8 bases at V and 0 bases at J, with 13 bases between. The CDR3 has 13 amino acids. The CDR3: CAEQTGANYGYTF. The DNA for the CDR3 is TGTGCCGAACAGACGGGCGCTAACTATGGCTACACCTTC. Based on the CDR3 plus reference TRBV30 and TRBJ1-2, the full variable domain is SQTIHQWPATLVQPVGSPLSLECTVEGTSNPNLYWYRQAAGRGLQLLFYSVGIGQISSEVPQNLSASRPQDRQFILSSKKLLLSDSGFYLCAEQTGANYGYTFGSGTRLTVV.

This chain connects TRBV7-2 to TRBJ2-7; tentative D call: TRBD2 (5 bases). The V end lost 5 bases, the J end lost 7 bases, and 15 bases lay between the germline ends. Germline V gene data show CDR1 as SGHTA and CDR2 as FQGNSA. This CDR3 is 13 amino acids long. In DNA form, the CDR3 reads TGTGCCAGCAGCACCCGCGCGAGGGTAGAGCAGTACTTC. Amino acids: CASSTRARVEQYF.

This clonotype was recorded at least ten times. The rearrangement uses TRBV7-9 and TRBJ2-1, with D possibly TRBD1 on 7 matching bases. CDR3 length equals 16 residues. Trimming took off 5 bases at V and 6 bases at J, with 20 bases between the two ends. In germline, CDR1 is SEHNR, CDR2 FQNEAQ (reference sequence). CDR3 DNA: TGTGCCAGCAGCCCTAACAGGGGCCGGGGGCCCAATGAGCAGTTCTTC. Residues: CASSPNRGRGPNEQFF.

This clonotype came up many times. The chain joins TRBV3-1 to TRBJ2-3; D gene unclear. Looked up from germline, CDR1 is LGHDT and CDR2 is YNNKEL (reference sequence). V shed 3 bases and J shed 5 bases, with 3 bases lying between them. The CDR3 has 11 residues. The CDR3 is CASSHVDTQYF. Here the CDR3 DNA reads TGTGCCAGCAGCCATGTAGATACGCAGTATTTT.

The V and J genes are TRBV3-1 and TRBJ2-1; TRBD2 agrees at 10 bases. CDR1 and CDR2 (germline): LGHDT, YNNKEL (reference sequence). The CDR3 is 15 amino acids. V shed 6 bases, J shed 6 bases, and the junction held 8 bases outside the gene matches. The chain's CDR3 is CASRHSGGRSNEQFF. DNA for the CDR3: TGTGCCAGCAGACATAGCGGGGGGCGTAGCAATGAGCAGTTCTTC.

The chain recombines TRBV10-3 with TRBJ2-3; tentative D call: TRBD2 (5 bases). CDR3 size: 14 residues. The V gene's germline CDR1 is ENHRY and CDR2 SYGVKD. V was trimmed by 6 bases and J by 4 bases, leaving 14 bases between them. This CDR3 is CAIRNDYAPDTQYF. CDR3 DNA: TGTGCCATCAGGAATGACTACGCGCCAGATACGCAGTATTTT.

This clonotype came up a few times. J is TRBJ2-1 and V is TRBV7-2; perhaps TRBD2 as D (6 bases). The CDR3 is made up of 17 amino acids. V shed 6 bases and J shed 3 bases, with 21 bases lying between them. CDR1 is SGHTA, CDR2 FQGNSA, per germline. This CDR3 is CASSPTGTVRHYNEQFF. Written as DNA, the CDR3 is TGTGCCAGCAGTCCTACCGGGACTGTGCGCCACTACAATGAGCAGTTCTTC.

This clonotype was counted a few times. The chain joins TRBV28 to TRBJ2-1, with D possibly TRBD1 on 5 matching bases. Trimming cost V 7 bases and J 4 bases, with 11 bases left between them. The CDR3 is made up of 13 amino acids. Per germline, CDR1 MDHEN and CDR2 SYDVKM. This chain's CDR3 is CASKQGMYNEQFF. In DNA form, the CDR3 reads TGTGCCAGCAAGCAGGGAATGTACAATGAGCAGTTCTTC. Together with reference TRBV28 and TRBJ2-1, the CDR3 gives the full variable domain: DVKVTQSSRYLVKRTGEKVFLECVQDMDHENMFWYRQDPGLGLRLIYFSYDVKMKEKGDIPEGYSVSREKKERFSLILESASTNQTSMYLCASKQGMYNEQFFGPGTRLTVL.